This T cell receptor beta chain was captured in a study of T-cell memory formation after mild COVID-19. This clonotype was found a few times. From the 5' RACE reads, TCRdb called clonotypes with MiXCR, one entry per CDR3 protein. The data contain hundreds of thousands of distinct CDR3 sequences, about a sixth of them singletons. V was trimmed by 6 bases and J by 6 bases, leaving 14 bases between them. The CDR3 loop spans 13 amino acids. Germline values: CDR1 KGHSH, CDR2 LQKENI. The receptor was derived from a young man who had mild COVID-19 (a few samples of this study predate the infection). Cell type and time point are not known. The specimen was PBMCs or a T cell subset sorted from them (not recorded which). The rearrangement uses TRBV18 and TRBJ1-1, with D uncertain. CDR3 in amino acids: CASSPRTRAEAFF. The DNA for the CDR3 is TGTGCCAGCTCGCCTCGGACGCGGGCTGAAGCTTTCTTT.